The clone carrying this TCR beta chain occurred many times. Its antigen is not known. The sample comes from a study of beta chain features in type 1 diabetes. The study, taken as a whole, reports: Any PCR bias toward short templates would affect both groups alike.

Each sorted fraction was over 95% pure. The entirety of the isolated RNA underwent reverse transcription, so expressed TCRB transcripts were sequenced. TCRdb's table, derived via immunoSEQ multiplex PCR, lists solely in-frame clones and lacks some. The sample shows about 290,000 clones, 8% of them seen only once. Germline V lookup: CDR1 SGHTA, CDR2 FQGNSA. With 1 base removed from V and 6 bases from J, the gap between germline ends came to 13 bases. The CDR3 is made up of 15 amino acids. The receptor was isolated from a woman younger than 30 in good health. The J gene is TRBJ2-1, the V gene TRBV7-2; no clear D. Sequencing used central memory CD4+ T cells from blood. DNA of the CDR3: TGTGCCAGCAGCTTAGACATTCGTTCGGGCAATGAGCAGTTCTTC. Translating it yields CASSLDIRSGNEQFF.